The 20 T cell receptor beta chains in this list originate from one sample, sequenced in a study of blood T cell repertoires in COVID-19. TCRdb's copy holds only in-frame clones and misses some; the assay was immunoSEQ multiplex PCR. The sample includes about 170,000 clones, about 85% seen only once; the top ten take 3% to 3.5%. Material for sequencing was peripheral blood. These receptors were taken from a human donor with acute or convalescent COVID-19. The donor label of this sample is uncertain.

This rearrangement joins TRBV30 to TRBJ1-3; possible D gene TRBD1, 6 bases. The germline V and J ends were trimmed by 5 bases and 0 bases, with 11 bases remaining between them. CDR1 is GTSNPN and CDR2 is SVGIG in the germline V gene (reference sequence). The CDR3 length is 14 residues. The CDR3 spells CAWDTGTSGNTIYF. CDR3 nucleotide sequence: TGTGCCTGGGATACAGGGACCTCTGGAAACACCATATATTTT.

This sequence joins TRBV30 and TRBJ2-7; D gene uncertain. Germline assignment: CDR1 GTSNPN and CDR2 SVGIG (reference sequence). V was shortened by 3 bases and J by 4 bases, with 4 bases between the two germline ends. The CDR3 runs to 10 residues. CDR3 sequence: CAWSHYEQYF. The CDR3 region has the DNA TGTGCCTGGAGCCATTACGAGCAGTACTTC.

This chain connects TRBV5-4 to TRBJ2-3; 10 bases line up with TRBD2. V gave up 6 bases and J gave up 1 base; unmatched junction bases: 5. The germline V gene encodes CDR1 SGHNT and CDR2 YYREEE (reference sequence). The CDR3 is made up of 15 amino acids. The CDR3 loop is CASTSGTSGTDTQYF. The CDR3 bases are TGTGCCAGCACCTCCGGGACTAGCGGCACAGATACGCAGTATTTT.

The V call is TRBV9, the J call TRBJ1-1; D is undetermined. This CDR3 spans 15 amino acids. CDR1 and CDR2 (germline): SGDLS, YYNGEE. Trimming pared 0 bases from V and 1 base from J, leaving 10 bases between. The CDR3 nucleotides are TGTGCCAGCAGCGTAGAGTCGGGTGGGAACACTGAAGCTTTCTTT. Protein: CASSVESGGNTEAFF.

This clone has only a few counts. The CDR3 region has the DNA TGTGCCAGCTCAGGGCTAGGAGGCCCTAACACCGGGGAGCTGTTTTTT. This sequence encodes CASSGLGGPNTGELFF. This sequence joins TRBV18 and TRBJ2-2; tentative D call: TRBD2 (5 bases). The germline V gene has CDR1 KGHSH and CDR2 LQKENI. The CDR3 loop spans 16 amino acids. Trimming stripped 5 bases from V and 2 bases from J, with 15 bases between.

Here the CDR3 DNA reads TGTGCCAGCAGAGGGACAGGACCAAATTCACCCCTCCACTTT. It translates to CASRGTGPNSPLHF. The genes are TRBV27 and TRBJ1-6; 8 bases agree with TRBD1. This CDR3 region has 14 residues. V shed 6 bases and J 7 bases; nucleotides not matched to a gene: 5. Germline V gives CDR1 MNHEY, CDR2 SMNVEV (reference sequence).

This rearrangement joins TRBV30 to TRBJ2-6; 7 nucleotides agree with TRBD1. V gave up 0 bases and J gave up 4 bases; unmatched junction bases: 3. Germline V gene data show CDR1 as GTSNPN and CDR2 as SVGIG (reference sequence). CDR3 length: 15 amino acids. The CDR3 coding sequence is TGTGCCTGGAGTGTGACAGGGACCGGGGCCAACGTCCTGACTTTC. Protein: CAWSVTGTGANVLTF. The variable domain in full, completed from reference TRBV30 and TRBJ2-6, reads SQTIHQWPATLVQPVGSPLSLECTVEGTSNPNLYWYRQAAGRGLQLLFYSVGIGQISSEVPQNLSASRPQDRQFILSSKKLLLSDSGFYLCAWSVTGTGANVLTFGAGSRLTVL.

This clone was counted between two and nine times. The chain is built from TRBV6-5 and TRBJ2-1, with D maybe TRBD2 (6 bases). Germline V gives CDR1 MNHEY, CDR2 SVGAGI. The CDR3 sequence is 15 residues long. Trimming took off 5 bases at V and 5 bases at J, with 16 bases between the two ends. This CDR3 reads CASSTAGTAHNEQFF. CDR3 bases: TGTGCCAGCAGTACCGCCGGGACTGCTCACAATGAGCAGTTCTTC.

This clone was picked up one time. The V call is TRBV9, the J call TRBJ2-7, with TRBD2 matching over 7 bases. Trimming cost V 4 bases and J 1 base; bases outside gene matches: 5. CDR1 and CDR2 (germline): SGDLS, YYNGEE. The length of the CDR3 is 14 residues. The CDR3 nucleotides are TGTGCCAGCAGCCCCGGGGGGAGGTCCTACGAGCAGTACTTC. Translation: CASSPGGRSYEQYF.

This CDR3 is CASSRTGTNNSPLHF. The CDR3 DNA sequence: TGCGCCAGCAGTCGGACAGGGACGAATAATTCACCCCTCCACTTT. The rearrangement links TRBV10-2 to TRBJ1-6, with TRBD1 identical over 8 bases. CDR3 length: 15 amino acids. The germline gives CDR1 WSHSY, CDR2 SAAADI. With 5 bases clipped from V and 5 bases from J, the junction kept 5 bases outside the gene matches.

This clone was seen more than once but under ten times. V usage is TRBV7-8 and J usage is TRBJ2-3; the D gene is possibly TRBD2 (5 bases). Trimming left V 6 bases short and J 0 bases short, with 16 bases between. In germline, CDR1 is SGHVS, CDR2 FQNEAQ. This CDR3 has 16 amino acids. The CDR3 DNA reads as TGTGCCAGCAGTATAAGCGGCGGTCCTAGCACAGATACGCAGTATTTT. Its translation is CASSISGGPSTDTQYF. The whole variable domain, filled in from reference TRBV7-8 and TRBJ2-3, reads GAGVSQSPRYKVAKRGQDVALRCDPISGHVSLFWYQQALGQGPEFLTYFQNEAQLDKSGLPSDRFFAERPEGSVSTLKIQRTQQEDSAVYLCASSISGGPSTDTQYFGPGTRLTVL.

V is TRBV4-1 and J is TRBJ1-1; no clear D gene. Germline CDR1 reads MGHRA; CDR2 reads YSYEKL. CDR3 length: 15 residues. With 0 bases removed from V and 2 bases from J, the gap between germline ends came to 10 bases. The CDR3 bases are TGCGCCAGCAGCCAAGACGAGAGGCCTAACACTGAAGCTTTCTTT. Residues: CASSQDERPNTEAFF.

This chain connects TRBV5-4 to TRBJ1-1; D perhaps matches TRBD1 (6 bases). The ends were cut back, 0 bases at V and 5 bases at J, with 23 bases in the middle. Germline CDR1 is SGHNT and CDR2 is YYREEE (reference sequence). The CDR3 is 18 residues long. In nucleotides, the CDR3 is TGTGCCAGCAGCTTGGGAAGGGATGGGGGCGCGAGAAGGACTGAAGCTTTCTTT. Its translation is CASSLGRDGGARRTEAFF.

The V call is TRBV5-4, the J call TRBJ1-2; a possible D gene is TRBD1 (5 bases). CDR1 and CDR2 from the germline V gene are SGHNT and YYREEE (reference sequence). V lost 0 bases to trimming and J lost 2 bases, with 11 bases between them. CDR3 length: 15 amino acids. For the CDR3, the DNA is TGTGCCAGCAGCTTGGGCCCCCCAGGGAACTATGGCTACACCTTC. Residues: CASSLGPPGNYGYTF.

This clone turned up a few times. The CDR3 is CASSVGVGRWRDTEAFF. The CDR3 nucleotides are TGTGCCAGCAGCGTAGGAGTAGGGAGGTGGCGAGACACTGAAGCTTTCTTT. The chain uses TRBV9 and TRBJ1-1; unclear D gene. The CDR3 extends over 17 amino acids. V lost 0 bases and J lost 3, with 18 bases in between. The germline gives CDR1 SGDLS, CDR2 YYNGEE.

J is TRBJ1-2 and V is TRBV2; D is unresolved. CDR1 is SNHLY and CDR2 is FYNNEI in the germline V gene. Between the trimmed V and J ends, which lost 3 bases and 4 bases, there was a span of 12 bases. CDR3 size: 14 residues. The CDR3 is CASSDLVGAYGYTF. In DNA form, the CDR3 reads TGTGCCAGCAGTGACTTGGTGGGCGCCTATGGCTACACCTTC.

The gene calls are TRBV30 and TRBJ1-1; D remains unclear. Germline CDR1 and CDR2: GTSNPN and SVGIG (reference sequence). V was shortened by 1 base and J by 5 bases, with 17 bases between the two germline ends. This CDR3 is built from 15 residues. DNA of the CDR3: TGTGCCTGGAGTGGAAAGAACAGTGGGAGGACTGAAGCTTTCTTT. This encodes CAWSGKNSGRTEAFF.

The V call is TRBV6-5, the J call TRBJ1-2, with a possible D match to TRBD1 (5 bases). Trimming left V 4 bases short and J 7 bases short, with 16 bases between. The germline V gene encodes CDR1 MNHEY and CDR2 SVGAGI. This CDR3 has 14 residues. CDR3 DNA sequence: TGTGCCAGCAGTTTGGGAGGGGCTGGGAGTGGCTACACCTTC. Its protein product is CASSLGGAGSGYTF.

DNA of the CDR3: TGTGCCAGCAGTGAAGAGAGGGTCTCCTATAATTCACCCCTCCACTTT. It yields the protein CASSEERVSYNSPLHF. The genes are TRBV25-1 and TRBJ1-6; D uncertain. CDR1 MGHDK and CDR2 SYGVNS come from the germline V gene. With 2 bases removed from V and 0 bases from J, the gap between germline ends came to 8 bases. CDR3 length: 16 residues.

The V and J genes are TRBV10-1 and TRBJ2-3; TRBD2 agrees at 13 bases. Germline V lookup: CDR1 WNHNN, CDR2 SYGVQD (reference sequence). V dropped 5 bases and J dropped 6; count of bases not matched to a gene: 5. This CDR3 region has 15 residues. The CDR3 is CASSKTSGGSDTQYF. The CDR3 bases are TGCGCCAGCAGTAAGACTAGCGGGGGGTCGGATACGCAGTATTTT.